The 27 T cell receptor beta chains presented below share a single source sample, sequenced in a study of technical replicates of blood from a handful of donors. Only in-frame clones appear in the TCRdb table, and some are missing; sequencing was by immunoSEQ multiplex PCR. The table includes 50,000 to 70,000 clones, about 88% detected once. The sequencing input was PBMCs. All receptors come from a human donor in good health. Some clones in this sample may be carry-over from other donors' samples.

The chain is built from TRBV5-1 and TRBJ2-1; D might be TRBD2 (6 bases). The V gene lost 0 bases and the J gene lost 5 bases, with 9 bases spanning the gap. The CDR3 has 14 residues. Germline V lookup: CDR1 SGHRS, CDR2 YFSETQ. As DNA, the CDR3 is TGCGCCAGCAGCTTGGAGGGAGGACACAATGAGCAGTTCTTC. Protein sequence: CASSLEGGHNEQFF. Variable domain in full (rest from reference TRBV5-1 and TRBJ2-1): KAGVTQTPRYLIKTRGQQVTLSCSPISGHRSVSWYQQTPGQGLQFLFEYFSETQRNKGNFPGRFSGRQFSNSRSEMNVSTLELGDSALYLCASSLEGGHNEQFFGPGTRLTVL.

V and J are TRBV7-8 and TRBJ1-2, with 9 bases matching TRBD1. The junction had 7 bases not matched to a gene; V was cut back by 4 bases and J by 4 bases. CDR3 length equals 15 residues. Germline assignment: CDR1 SGHVS and CDR2 FQNEAQ. CDR3 in amino acids: CASSSLDRGSYGYTF. CDR3 nucleotides: TGTGCCAGCAGCTCTTTGGACAGGGGAAGCTATGGCTACACCTTC.

This chain uses TRBV27 with TRBJ1-1; the match to TRBD1 covers 7 bases. Germline V CDR1 and CDR2: MNHEY, SMNVEV (reference sequence). The length of the CDR3 is 15 residues. J lost 1 base, V lost 5 bases, and 7 bases had no gene match. The CDR3 sequence: CASSITGVTNTEAFF. The CDR3 DNA reads as TGTGCCAGCAGTATAACAGGGGTGACGAACACTGAAGCTTTCTTT.

This chain uses TRBV25-1 with TRBJ2-5, with D tentatively TRBD1 (5 bases). From germline, CDR1 is MGHDK and CDR2 SYGVNS. There are 15 residues in the CDR3. Trimming took 3 bases from V and 1 from J, leaving 12 bases between them. As DNA, the CDR3 is TGTGCCAGCAGTGATGATGACAGATCCCAAGAGACCCAGTACTTC. Translated: CASSDDDRSQETQYF.

There are many counts of this clone. The chain uses TRBV5-1 and TRBJ1-4; D is undetermined. The CDR3 totals 14 residues. The germline gives CDR1 SGHRS, CDR2 YFSETQ. Trimming pared 3 bases from V and 6 bases from J, leaving 12 bases between. CDR3 DNA sequence: TGCGCCAGCAGCTCGGCAGGAGGGTATGAAAAACTGTTTTTT. It translates to CASSSAGGYEKLFF. Full variable domain (remainder filled in from reference TRBV5-1 and TRBJ1-4): KAGVTQTPRYLIKTRGQQVTLSCSPISGHRSVSWYQQTPGQGLQFLFEYFSETQRNKGNFPGRFSGRQFSNSRSEMNVSTLELGDSALYLCASSSAGGYEKLFFGSGTQLSVL.

The chain combines TRBV18 with TRBJ2-5; TRBD1 is a possible D gene (5 bases). This CDR3 comprises 14 residues. Germline CDR1 KGHSH, CDR2 LQKENI. Trimming removed 3 bases at V and 3 bases at J, with 11 bases between. The CDR3 protein is CASSPRQPEETQYF. Written as DNA, the CDR3 is TGTGCCAGCTCACCGAGACAGCCGGAAGAGACCCAGTACTTC.

This clone was observed a single time. The rearrangement links TRBV7-9 to TRBJ1-1; TRBD1 agrees at 10 bases. CDR1 is SEHNR, CDR2 FQNEAQ, per germline (reference sequence). The J segment lost 3 bases and the V segment lost 1 base, leaving 2 bases of the junction unmatched. CDR3 length equals 15 residues. CDR3: CASSLGTGGDTEAFF. CDR3 DNA sequence: TGTGCCAGCAGCTTAGGGACAGGGGGAGACACTGAAGCTTTCTTT.

The J gene is TRBJ2-2, the V gene TRBV21-1; the D call in the table, TRBD1, was not verified against the DNA. TRBV21-1 is noted as a pseudogene. There are 17 residues in the CDR3. CDR3 residues: CASSKYQSGVGAGELFF. CDR3 in DNA: TGTGCCAGCAGCAAATACCAGTCAGGGGTTGGGGCCGGGGAGCTGTTTTTT.

J is TRBJ1-2 and V is TRBV6-5; 9 bases match TRBD1. The V and J ends lost 8 bases and 4 bases, in that order; junction bases with no gene match: 8. The CDR3 length is 14 residues. Germline CDR1 and CDR2: MNHEY and SVGAGI. CDR3 residues: CASSDRGLGYGYTF. The CDR3, as DNA: TGTGCCAGCTCGGACAGGGGACTTGGCTATGGCTACACCTTC.

The chain is built from TRBV19 and TRBJ1-5; tentative D call: TRBD1 (6 bases). CDR3 length equals 15 residues. CDR1 and CDR2 (germline): LNHDA, SQIVND (reference sequence). With 4 bases removed from V and 3 bases from J, the gap between germline ends came to 13 bases. CDR3 residues: CASSTTGSVNQPQHF. The DNA for the CDR3 is TGTGCCAGTAGTACCACAGGGAGCGTCAATCAGCCCCAGCATTTT.

The chain carries TRBV21-1 and TRBJ2-6; TRBD1, the table's D call, was not compared with the DNA. TRBV21-1 is an annotated pseudogene. There are 20 residues in the CDR3. The CDR3 region is CASSKVGQGVHIKGANVLTF. The CDR3 nucleotides read TGTGCCAGCAGCAAAGTTGGGCAGGGGGTTCATATCAAAGGGGCCAACGTCCTGACTTTC.

This chain links TRBV7-8 with TRBJ2-5, with 10 bases fitting TRBD2. This CDR3 region has 18 residues. Germline-derived CDR1 and CDR2 are SGHVS and FQNEAQ. Trimming at V came to 2 bases and at J to 5 bases, leaving 14 bases not matched to a gene. The CDR3 bases are TGTGCCAGCAGCTTAAGGATCCTTGTTAGCGGGGGGATGGAGACCCAGTACTTC. It is translated as CASSLRILVSGGMETQYF.

In nucleotides, the CDR3 is TGCGCCAGCAGCCAAGATGTTAGCGGGGGAGCCGGGGAGCTGTTTTTT. Its translation is CASSQDVSGGAGELFF. The V call is TRBV4-3, the J call TRBJ2-2; 9 positions agree with TRBD2. Looked up from germline, CDR1 is LGHNA and CDR2 is YSLEER. The CDR3 consists of 16 residues. V was clipped by 0 bases and J by 6 bases; unmatched bases: 5.

V is TRBV5-3 and J is TRBJ2-7, with D tentatively TRBD1 (5 bases). TRBV5-3 is placed among ORFs of uncertain function. Deletions cut 4 bases from V and 0 bases from J, with 17 bases between. The CDR3 totals 16 residues. The CDR3 sequence is CARSPGWYRSSYEQYF. CDR3 coding DNA: TGTGCCAGAAGCCCCGGATGGTACAGGAGCTCCTACGAGCAGTACTTC.

This chain connects TRBV6-1 to TRBJ1-5, with a tentative D call TRBD1 (5 bases). Germline values: CDR1 MNHNS, CDR2 SASEGT. V was clipped by 4 bases and J by 1 base, with 14 bases between them. The CDR3 extends over 16 amino acids. This chain's CDR3 is CASSVGGTGSNQPQHF. Written as DNA, the CDR3 is TGTGCCAGCAGTGTGGGGGGTACCGGGAGCAATCAGCCCCAGCATTTT.

The chain carries TRBV2 and TRBJ1-4; D is unclear. CDR3 length equals 13 residues. Trimming left V 5 bases short and J 8 bases short, with 12 bases between. The V gene's germline CDR1 is SNHLY and CDR2 FYNNEI. The CDR3 loop is CASSLREEEKLFF. CDR3 sequence (DNA): TGTGCCAGCAGTCTGAGGGAGGAGGAAAAACTGTTTTTT.

The chain combines TRBV4-1 with TRBJ2-1; 9 bases fit TRBD2. The CDR3 is 16 amino acids. The trim removed 3 bases at V and 7 bases at J, leaving 10 bases unmatched. Germline V lookup: CDR1 MGHRA, CDR2 YSYEKL. The CDR3 loop is CASSHSSSGIVNEQFF. Written as DNA, the CDR3 is TGCGCCAGCAGCCATTCATCTAGCGGGATAGTAAATGAGCAGTTCTTC.

The V and J genes are TRBV6-5 and TRBJ2-3; 7 bases align to TRBD2. Germline V gene lookup returns CDR1 MNHEY and CDR2 SVGAGI. The CDR3 has 14 amino acids. Trimming at V came to 0 bases and at J to 8 bases, leaving 5 bases not matched to a gene. CDR3 in amino acids: CASSYSAGVRTQYF. DNA of the CDR3: TGTGCCAGCAGTTACTCCGCGGGAGTCCGTACGCAGTATTTT.

The chain joins TRBV5-6 to TRBJ2-1, with D perhaps TRBD2 (5 bases). The CDR3 has 13 amino acids. Germline-derived CDR1 and CDR2 are SGHDT and YYEEEE. V was trimmed by 3 bases and J by 10 bases, leaving 14 bases between them. The CDR3 protein is CASSSDWIREQFF. In DNA, the CDR3 is TGTGCCAGCAGCTCGGACTGGATAAGGGAGCAGTTCTTC.

The chain recombines TRBV6-5 with TRBJ2-3; 9 nucleotides agree with TRBD2. The CDR3 sequence is 16 residues long. Trimming removed 0 bases from V and 2 bases from J; junction bases left unmatched: 3. The V gene's germline CDR1 is MNHEY and CDR2 SVGAGI. CDR3 residues: CASSYSGLANTDTQYF. The CDR3 DNA reads as TGTGCCAGCAGTTACTCGGGACTAGCAAACACAGATACGCAGTATTTT.

The chain uses TRBV5-4 and TRBJ1-1; D possibly corresponds to TRBD1 (6 bases). Per the germline V gene, CDR1 is SGHNT and CDR2 is YYREEE (reference sequence). Between the trimmed V and J ends, which lost 4 bases and 1 base, there was a span of 14 bases. The CDR3 length is 15 residues. The CDR3 reads CASSPNRQANTEAFF. The CDR3 nucleotides read TGTGCCAGCAGCCCGAATCGACAGGCGAACACTGAAGCTTTCTTT.

The chain links TRBV11-3 to TRBJ2-2, with 9 bases identical to TRBD2. The length of the CDR3 is 17 residues. The V gene's germline CDR1 is SGHNT and CDR2 YENEEA. With V trimmed by 3 bases and J by 6 bases, 11 bases remained unmatched. In nucleotides, the CDR3 is TGTGCCAGCAGCTTGGCTACCGGGACTAGCTCTGCCGGGGAGCTGTTTTTT. It is translated as CASSLATGTSSAGELFF.

A remark on this clone: Other DNA sequences in the same sample also yield this CDR3. This rearrangement joins TRBV6-6 to TRBJ1-2; possibly TRBD1 for D (5 bases). Germline V CDR1 and CDR2: MNHNY, SVGAGI (reference sequence). CDR3 length equals 14 residues. Trimming stripped 2 bases from V and 4 bases from J, with 11 bases between. The CDR3 coding sequence is TGTGCCAGCAGTTACGGGACGGGGGTCTATGGCTACACCTTC. It specifies CASSYGTGVYGYTF.

V gene TRBV18 combines with J gene TRBJ1-3; D gene ambiguous. The V gene lost 8 bases and the J gene lost 0 bases, with 8 bases spanning the gap. Germline CDR1 and CDR2: KGHSH and LQKENI. This CDR3 has 13 amino acids. The CDR3 reads CASASTSGNTIYF. Here the CDR3 DNA reads TGTGCCAGCGCCAGTACCTCTGGAAACACCATATATTTT.

This sequence joins TRBV9 and TRBJ2-7; 7 nucleotides align to TRBD1. The V gene end was trimmed by 1 base and the J gene end by 2 bases; junction bases not matched to a gene: 6. Germline assignment: CDR1 SGDLS and CDR2 YYNGEE. The CDR3 has 15 amino acids. The CDR3 DNA follows: TGTGCCAGCAGCGTAACCGGGACAGATGCCTACGAGCAGTACTTC. This codes for CASSVTGTDAYEQYF.

The chain recombines TRBV15 with TRBJ2-5, with a possible D match to TRBD2 (7 bases). This CDR3 has 14 residues. The germline gives CDR1 LNHNV, CDR2 YYDKDF (reference sequence). Trimming stripped 2 bases from V and 5 bases from J, with 12 bases between. DNA of the CDR3: TGTGCCACCAGCAGAAGGGGGGGACGGGAGACCCAGTACTTC. It encodes CATSRRGGRETQYF.

The V and J genes are TRBV5-1 and TRBJ2-7, with TRBD1 matching over 7 bases. V trimming: 5 bases; J trimming: 6 bases; junction bases outside the gene matches: 5. The CDR3 contains 12 residues. Germline CDR1 reads SGHRS; CDR2 reads YFSETQ. CDR3 nucleotides: TGCGCCAGCAGAGGGACAGCTGGCGAGCAGTACTTC. This gives the protein CASRGTAGEQYF. Drawing the rest from reference TRBV5-1 and TRBJ2-7, the complete variable domain is KAGVTQTPRYLIKTRGQQVTLSCSPISGHRSVSWYQQTPGQGLQFLFEYFSETQRNKGNFPGRFSGRQFSNSRSEMNVSTLELGDSALYLCASRGTAGEQYFGPGTRLTVT.